Below are 7 T cell receptor beta chains sequenced from a single sample in a study of cytomegalovirus exposure and HLA in healthy donors. The PCR used 60 Vbeta and 13 Jbeta primers. Clones were sequenced by immunoSEQ multiplex PCR, and TCRdb holds only the in-frame ones, with some missing. The sample includes 130,000 or so clones, more than 70% of them seen just once. The sequenced sample consisted of PBMCs. The receptors here all came from a male donor in good health and CMV-seronegative.

This chain connects TRBV6-1 to TRBJ1-1; 7 nucleotides agree with TRBD1. The CDR3 totals 14 residues. J was trimmed by 4 bases and V by 8 bases; bases with no gene match: 10. Germline V lookup: CDR1 MNHNS, CDR2 SASEGT. In nucleotides, the CDR3 is TGTGCCAGCGTATTCGGACAGGAGGGCACTGAAGCTTTCTTT. Its protein is CASVFGQEGTEAFF.

The chain is built from TRBV5-6 and TRBJ2-7; 7 bases are shared with TRBD2. With V trimmed by 3 bases and J by 0 bases, 9 bases remained unmatched. Germline V gene sequence: CDR1 SGHDT, CDR2 YYEEEE. This CDR3 comprises 16 residues. The CDR3 protein is CASSSLGAGDSYEQYF. CDR3 bases: TGTGCCAGCAGCTCCTTAGGGGCGGGGGACTCCTACGAGCAGTACTTC.

CDR3 sequence: CASSMRQGAQETQYF. DNA for the CDR3: TGTGCCAGCAGTATGAGACAGGGGGCTCAAGAGACCCAGTACTTC. V and J are TRBV2 and TRBJ2-5; 10 bases are shared with TRBD1. This CDR3 has 15 amino acids. CDR1 and CDR2 (germline): SNHLY, FYNNEI. V dropped 5 bases and J dropped 2; count of bases not matched to a gene: 5.

CDR3 loop: CAWSVPRVGYTF. The CDR3 nucleotides read TGTGCCTGGAGTGTACCCAGGGTGGGCTACACCTTC. The V call is TRBV30, the J call TRBJ1-2; D is possibly TRBD1 (5 bases). Trimming left V 0 bases short and J 8 bases short, with 10 bases between. This CDR3 is 12 amino acids long. The germline CDR1 and CDR2 sequences are GTSNPN and SVGIG (reference sequence).

This chain links TRBV13 with TRBJ2-2; TRBD1 matches at 9 bases. The J segment lost 5 bases and the V segment lost 5 bases, leaving 9 bases of the junction unmatched. Germline V gives CDR1 PRHDT, CDR2 FYEKMQ (reference sequence). The CDR3 is 16 residues long. This CDR3 reads CASSPSDRGETGELFF. CDR3 DNA sequence: TGTGCCAGCAGCCCGAGTGACAGGGGGGAAACCGGGGAGCTGTTTTTT.

This chain uses TRBV7-2 with TRBJ2-1; 8 nucleotides line up with TRBD2. The CDR3 runs 17 residues. Trimming took 5 bases from V and 7 from J; bases not matched to a gene: 16. Germline CDR1 and CDR2: SGHTA and FQGNSA. CDR3 in DNA: TGTGCCAGCAGCCCCTTCCCAGGCGGGGGGCCCTTAAATGAGCAGTTCTTC. This translates into CASSPFPGGGPLNEQFF.

The chain carries TRBV6-5 and TRBJ1-2; TRBD1 agrees at 8 bases. J was trimmed by 5 bases and V by 0 bases; bases with no gene match: 5. Germline loops: CDR1 MNHEY, CDR2 SVGAGI. CDR3 size: 15 residues. This CDR3 reads CASSYSRTGTYGYTF. The CDR3 bases are TGTGCCAGCAGTTACTCGCGGACAGGGACATATGGCTACACCTTC.